Each of the 20 T cell receptor beta chains below was sequenced from the same sample in a study of Ad26.COV2.S vaccination and SARS-CoV-2 variants. Treatment noted: roughly 19 received Ad26.COV2.S at low or high dose, single or two shots; five or six received placebo; per-sample allocation not given. Sample collection was performed on day 63 after the first vaccine or placebo injection. Some clones are missing from TCRdb's copy, which holds only in-frame ones; the method was immunoSEQ multiplex PCR. The top ten hold about 5% of the sample, which has 330,000 or so clones, under 90% seen once. Here the sequenced sample was peripheral blood, taken in a trial of Ad26.COV2.S vaccine versus placebo. The source of these receptors is a person between 18 and 65 years old who received the Ad26.COV2.S COVID-19 vaccine or a placebo.

The chain couples TRBV4-1 to TRBJ1-4; D remains unclear. Per the germline V gene, CDR1 is MGHRA and CDR2 is YSYEKL. The CDR3 runs to 13 residues. Trimming shortened V by 5 bases and J by 8 bases, and 12 bases separated the two germline ends. CDR3 bases: TGCGCCAGCAGCTTGATTATCGGGGAAAAACTGTTTTTT. Its translation is CASSLIIGEKLFF.

CDR3 DNA sequence: TGTGCCAGTATAATGAGAAGGGGCAACACTGAAGCTTTCTTT. Its protein product is CASIMRRGNTEAFF. The rearrangement links TRBV19 to TRBJ1-1; tentatively, D is TRBD1 (5 bases). CDR3 length equals 14 residues. Germline V lookup: CDR1 LNHDA, CDR2 SQIVND (reference sequence). With 7 bases removed from V and 2 bases from J, the gap between germline ends came to 14 bases.

This sequence joins TRBV7-2 and TRBJ1-5, with 7 nucleotides matching TRBD1. CDR3 size: 14 residues. Germline V gene sequence: CDR1 SGHTA, CDR2 FQGNSA. Trimming cost V 1 base and J 7 bases; bases outside gene matches: 4. This CDR3 reads CASSLGQGQQPQHF. CDR3 DNA sequence: TGTGCCAGCAGCTTAGGACAGGGACAACAGCCCCAGCATTTT.

The chain carries TRBV25-1 and TRBJ2-1; D gene unclear. The CDR3 contains 12 residues. Trimming took 4 bases from V and 15 from J, leaving 16 bases between them. Germline V lookup: CDR1 MGHDK, CDR2 SYGVNS. The CDR3 DNA reads as TGTGCCAGCAGTGGGCTCCGGTCGGGTCTGTTCTTC. Encoded protein: CASSGLRSGLFF.

The genes are TRBV10-2 and TRBJ1-3; D is unresolved. This CDR3 has 15 amino acids. The V end lost 9 bases, the J end lost 2 bases, and 17 bases lay between the germline ends. CDR1 is WSHSY, CDR2 SAAADI, per germline. In nucleotides, the CDR3 is TGCGCCAGGCAGCTCGGCTTTCTCGCTGGAAACACCATATATTTT. As protein: CARQLGFLAGNTIYF.

This clone appeared once. This chain uses TRBV5-4 with TRBJ2-3, with 9 bases that match TRBD2. With 6 bases clipped from V and 6 bases from J, the junction kept 11 bases outside the gene matches. This CDR3 spans 15 amino acids. Germline loops: CDR1 SGHNT, CDR2 YYREEE (reference sequence). CDR3 coding DNA: TGTGCCAGCATCATCAGCGGGGGGACCCCCGATACGCAGTATTTT. It yields the protein CASIISGGTPDTQYF.

The chain is built from TRBV27 and TRBJ1-5; 8 nucleotides line up with TRBD1. V lost 5 bases to trimming and J lost 6 bases; unmatched junction nucleotides: 3. CDR3 size: 13 residues. Germline CDR1 reads MNHEY; CDR2 reads SMNVEV (reference sequence). In nucleotides, the CDR3 is TGTGCCAGCAGTCTGACAGGGGTTCAGCCCCAGCATTTT. It is translated as CASSLTGVQPQHF.

V is TRBV18 and J is TRBJ1-2; D possibly corresponds to TRBD1 (5 bases). This CDR3 region has 16 residues. Per the germline V gene, CDR1 is KGHSH and CDR2 is LQKENI. V was pared by 4 bases and J by 4 bases, with 19 bases between. CDR3 sequence (DNA): TGTGCCAGCTCACTGGCTCGGGACCGGCGTTCCTATGGCTACACCTTC. Its protein product is CASSLARDRRSYGYTF.

The chain combines TRBV6-6 with TRBJ2-3, with 10 bases identical to TRBD1. The CDR3 has 16 amino acids. The trim removed 7 bases at V and 3 bases at J, leaving 10 bases unmatched. Germline-derived CDR1 and CDR2 are MNHNY and SVGAGI (reference sequence). This chain's CDR3 is CASTLGGQGKTDTQYF. In DNA form, the CDR3 reads TGTGCCAGCACTCTTGGGGGACAGGGGAAGACAGATACGCAGTATTTT.

V gene TRBV14 combines with J gene TRBJ2-7, with 9 bases fitting TRBD2. The germline gives CDR1 SGHDN, CDR2 FVKESK. Trimming at V came to 0 bases and at J to 7 bases, leaving 10 bases not matched to a gene. This CDR3 spans 16 amino acids. In nucleotides, the CDR3 is TGTGCCAGCAGCCAAGAACTAGCGGGTCCAGAGAGTGAGCAGTACGTC. As protein: CASSQELAGPESEQYV.

V is TRBV29-1 and J is TRBJ1-1; D perhaps matches TRBD1 (5 bases). This CDR3 region has 14 residues. Trimming cost V 0 bases and J 4 bases, with 12 bases left between them. Germline V lookup: CDR1 SQVTM, CDR2 ANQGSEA. CDR3: CSVEDQNRITEAFF. CDR3 coding DNA: TGCAGCGTTGAAGATCAAAACAGGATCACTGAAGCTTTCTTT.

The chain links TRBV14 to TRBJ1-1; tentatively, D is TRBD1 (5 bases). V dropped 0 bases and J dropped 5 bases, with 13 bases sitting between them. Germline CDR1 reads SGHDN; CDR2 reads FVKESK. The CDR3 spans 15 residues. The CDR3 DNA follows: TGTGCCAGCAGCCAAGATCGGGGGGGTCTGACTGAAGCTTTCTTT. Residues: CASSQDRGGLTEAFF. The complete variable domain, with remaining parts taken from reference TRBV14 and TRBJ1-1, reads EAGVTQFPSHSVIEKGQTVTLRCDPISGHDNLYWYRRVMGKEIKFLLHFVKESKQDESGMPNNRFLAERTGGTYSTLKVQPAELEDSGVYFCASSQDRGGLTEAFFGQGTRLTVV.

V gene TRBV11-3 combines with J gene TRBJ2-3; TRBD2 matches at 11 bases. With V trimmed by 5 bases and J by 0 bases, 1 base remained unmatched. Germline CDR1 is SGHNT and CDR2 is YENEEA. CDR3 length equals 15 residues. This CDR3 reads CASSRTSGSTDTQYF. CDR3 DNA: TGTGCCAGCAGCCGGACTAGCGGGAGCACAGATACGCAGTATTTT.

The chain employs TRBV2 and TRBJ1-5; TRBD1 might be the D (5 bases). The ends were cut back, 3 bases at V and 0 bases at J, with 9 bases in the middle. Germline values: CDR1 SNHLY, CDR2 FYNNEI. The CDR3 totals 15 residues. CDR3 DNA: TGTGCCAGCAGTGATAAGGGGCATAGCAATCAGCCCCAGCATTTT. Translation: CASSDKGHSNQPQHF.

The chain joins TRBV6-6 to TRBJ2-7, with 9 bases that match TRBD2. The V and J ends lost 5 bases and 1 base, in that order; junction bases with no gene match: 6. Looked up from germline, CDR1 is MNHNY and CDR2 is SVGAGI (reference sequence). The CDR3 length is 15 residues. The CDR3 reads CASSPGLAFSYEQYV. CDR3 coding DNA: TGTGCCAGCAGTCCCGGACTAGCGTTTTCCTACGAGCAGTACGTC.

The chain has TRBV6-5 and TRBJ2-1; D unclear. The CDR3 totals 11 residues. Trimming removed 6 bases from V and 6 bases from J, with 6 bases in between. Germline V lookup: CDR1 MNHEY, CDR2 SVGAGI. CDR3 residues: CASRPGNEQFF. The CDR3 coding sequence is TGTGCCAGCAGGCCCGGCAATGAGCAGTTCTTC.

The CDR3 reads CASSEAVGNQPQHF. CDR3 bases: TGTGCCAGCAGTGAGGCGGTGGGCAATCAGCCCCAGCATTTT. This chain uses TRBV25-1 with TRBJ1-5; no clear D gene. The length of the CDR3 is 14 residues. Germline V gene lookup returns CDR1 MGHDK and CDR2 SYGVNS. V lost 3 bases and J lost 2, with 8 bases in between.

This clone was counted between two and nine times. This chain links TRBV5-1 with TRBJ1-4, with 7 positions matching TRBD1. The trim removed 0 bases at V and 6 bases at J, leaving 2 bases unmatched. Germline-derived CDR1 and CDR2 are SGHRS and YFSETQ. This CDR3 contains 14 residues. CDR3 nucleotide sequence: TGCGCCAGCAGCTTGGCAGGGGGTTATGAAAAACTGTTTTTT. Translated: CASSLAGGYEKLFF.

V is TRBV7-9 and J is TRBJ1-6, with a possible D match to TRBD1 (6 bases). The CDR3 consists of 14 residues. The V end lost 6 bases, the J end lost 10 bases, and 16 bases lay between the germline ends. The V gene's germline CDR1 is SEHNR and CDR2 FQNEAQ (reference sequence). The chain's CDR3 is CASSQQGGLSPLHF. DNA for the CDR3: TGTGCCAGCAGTCAACAGGGTGGTTTATCACCCCTCCACTTT.

The chain joins TRBV7-2 to TRBJ2-1; D gene unclear. Germline V gene lookup returns CDR1 SGHTA and CDR2 FQGNSA. The CDR3 sequence is 13 residues long. Trimming took 5 bases from V and 2 from J, leaving 7 bases between them. CDR3 DNA sequence: TGTGCCAGCAGCCCCAATCCCTACAATGAGCAGTTCTTC. It encodes CASSPNPYNEQFF.